This TCR beta chain originates from a study of beta chain features in type 1 diabetes. Study observations and caveats: In every one of the four CD4+ subsets, TCRB CDR3s were moderately but significantly shorter in Type 1 diabetes patients. A possible short-template PCR bias applies equally to patients and controls.

There was one heparinised blood draw per donor, averaging approximately 120 mL. Sorting produced populations that all topped 95% purity. To note about this clone: What it recognizes is unknown.

Germline V gene data show CDR1 as SQVTM and CDR2 as ANQGSEA. Trimming took 6 bases from V and 2 from J; bases not matched to a gene: 6. The CDR3 contains 16 residues. The whole isolated RNA underwent reverse transcription, so sequencing captured expressed TCRB transcripts. Sequencing used immunoSEQ multiplex PCR; TCRdb keeps in-frame clones, though not all of them. The data contain around 710,000 clones, roughly an eighth of them singletons. This clonotype was obtained from a man younger than 40 with type 1 diabetes. The chain is built from TRBV29-1 and TRBJ2-6; 11 bases match TRBD1. Sequenced sample: naive CD4+ T cells from blood. CDR3 region: CSVSGQGEAGANVLTF. CDR3 coding DNA: TGCAGCGTATCGGGACAGGGGGAGGCTGGGGCCAACGTCCTGACTTTC.